Ten or more counts support the clone carrying this TCR beta chain. Its ends do not fully match the called genes, so a read error is possible. The CDR3 runs 16 residues. Germline V gives CDR1 SSHAT, CDR2 FNYEAQ (reference sequence). The 5'RACE template-switching step produced TCR cDNA and added a universal primer site and UMIs. TCRdb analysed the 5' RACE reads with MiXCR anew, one entry per CDR3 protein. The sample holds 140,000 to 150,000 distinct CDR3 sequences, approximately 6.6% seen once. These data originate in a study of T cells after yellow fever vaccination. Study at large: Fractions of low cell number were prepared using SMART-Seq v4 Ultra Low Input.

The V gene is TRBV7-7, the J gene TRBJ2-5; 11 positions match TRBD2. Sequences were derived from CD4+ T cells sorted from PBMCs, sampled 10 days after the yellow fever booster vaccination. The source of this sequence is a man in his thirties or forties who received the YFV17D yellow fever vaccine. CDR3 DNA: TGTGCTAGCAGCTTAGGCCCCGGGACTAGCGGCCAAGGTGGCTACTTC. Amino acids: CASSLGPGTSGQGGYF.